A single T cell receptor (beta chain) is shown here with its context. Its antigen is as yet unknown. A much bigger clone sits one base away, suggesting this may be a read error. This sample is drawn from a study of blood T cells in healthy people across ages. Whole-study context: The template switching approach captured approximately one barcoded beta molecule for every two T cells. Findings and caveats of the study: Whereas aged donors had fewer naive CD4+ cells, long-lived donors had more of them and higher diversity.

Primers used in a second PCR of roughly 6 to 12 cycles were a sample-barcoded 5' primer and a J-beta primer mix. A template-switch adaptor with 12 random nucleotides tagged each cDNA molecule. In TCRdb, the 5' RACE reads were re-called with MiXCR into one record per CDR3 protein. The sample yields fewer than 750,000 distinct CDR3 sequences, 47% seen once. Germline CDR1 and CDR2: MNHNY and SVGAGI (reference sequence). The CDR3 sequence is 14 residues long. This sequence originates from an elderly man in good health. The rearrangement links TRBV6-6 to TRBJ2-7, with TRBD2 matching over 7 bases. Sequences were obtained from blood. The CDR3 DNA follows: TGTGCCGGCAGTTACTCGGGGGGACCTACGAAGCAGTACTTC. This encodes CAGSYSGGPTKQYF.